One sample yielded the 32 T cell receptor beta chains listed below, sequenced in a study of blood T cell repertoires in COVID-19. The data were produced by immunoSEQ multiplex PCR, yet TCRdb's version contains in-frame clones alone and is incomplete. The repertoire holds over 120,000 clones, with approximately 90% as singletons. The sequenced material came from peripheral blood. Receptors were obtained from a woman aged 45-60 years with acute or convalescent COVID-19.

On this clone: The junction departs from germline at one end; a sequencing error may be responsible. The CDR3 region has the DNA TGTGCCAGCAGCATAACTAGCGGGGGGGCATCAGATACGCAGTATTTT. It yields the protein CASSITSGGASDTQYF. The rearrangement links TRBV7-3 to TRBJ2-3; 13 bases are shared with TRBD2. This CDR3 spans 16 amino acids. Germline CDR1 is SGHTA and CDR2 is FQGTGA.

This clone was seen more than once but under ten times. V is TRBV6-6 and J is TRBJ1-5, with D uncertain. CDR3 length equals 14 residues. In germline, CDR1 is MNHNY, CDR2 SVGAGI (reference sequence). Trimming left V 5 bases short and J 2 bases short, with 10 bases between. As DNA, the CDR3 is TGTGCCAGCAGTCCATCTACACGCAATCAGCCCCAGCATTTT. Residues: CASSPSTRNQPQHF.

The CDR3 DNA sequence: TGTGCCAGCACTCAGGGCAGCTGGCCCTACACCTTC. Amino acid sequence: CASTQGSWPYTF. This sequence joins TRBV6-5 and TRBJ1-2; a possible D gene is TRBD1 (5 bases). The CDR3 loop spans 12 amino acids. Trimming left V 7 bases short and J 10 bases short, with 16 bases between. Looked up from germline, CDR1 is MNHEY and CDR2 is SVGAGI.

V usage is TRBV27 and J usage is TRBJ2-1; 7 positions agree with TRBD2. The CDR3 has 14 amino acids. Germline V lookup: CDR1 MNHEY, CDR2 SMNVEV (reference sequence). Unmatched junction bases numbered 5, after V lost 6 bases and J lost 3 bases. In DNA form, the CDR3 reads TGTGCCAGCAGAGGGACTACCTTCTACAATGAGCAGTTCTTC. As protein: CASRGTTFYNEQFF.

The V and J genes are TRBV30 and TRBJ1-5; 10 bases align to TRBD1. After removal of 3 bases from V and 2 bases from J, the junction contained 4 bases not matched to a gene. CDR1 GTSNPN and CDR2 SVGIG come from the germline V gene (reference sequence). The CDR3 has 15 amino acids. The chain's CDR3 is CAWRSGTGGNQPQHF. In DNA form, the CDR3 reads TGTGCCTGGAGAAGCGGGACAGGGGGCAATCAGCCCCAGCATTTT.

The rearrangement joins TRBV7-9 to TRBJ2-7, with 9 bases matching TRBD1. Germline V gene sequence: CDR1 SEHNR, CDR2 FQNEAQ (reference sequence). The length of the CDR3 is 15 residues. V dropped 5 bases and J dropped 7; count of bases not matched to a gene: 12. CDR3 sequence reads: CASSLAGTGWDEQYF. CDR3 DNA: TGTGCCAGCAGCCTCGCCGGGACAGGGTGGGATGAGCAGTACTTC.

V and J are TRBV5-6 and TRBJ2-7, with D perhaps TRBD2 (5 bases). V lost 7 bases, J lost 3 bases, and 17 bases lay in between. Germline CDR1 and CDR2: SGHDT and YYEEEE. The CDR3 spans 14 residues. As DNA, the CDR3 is TGTGCCAGCGCCGGAGGCTCCCTTCGCTACGAGCAGTACTTC. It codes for CASAGGSLRYEQYF.

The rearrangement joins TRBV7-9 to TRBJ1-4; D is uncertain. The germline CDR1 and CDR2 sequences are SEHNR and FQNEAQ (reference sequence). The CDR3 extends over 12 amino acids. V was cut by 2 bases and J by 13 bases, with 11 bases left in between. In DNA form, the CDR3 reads TGTGCCAGCAGCTTACCAGGTCTGAGACTGTTTTTT. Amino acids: CASSLPGLRLFF.

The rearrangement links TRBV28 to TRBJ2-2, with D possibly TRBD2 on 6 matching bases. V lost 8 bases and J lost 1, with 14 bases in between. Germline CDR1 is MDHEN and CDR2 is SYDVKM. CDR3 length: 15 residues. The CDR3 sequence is CASGIGGVNTGELFF. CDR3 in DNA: TGTGCCAGCGGAATTGGCGGGGTGAACACCGGGGAGCTGTTTTTT.

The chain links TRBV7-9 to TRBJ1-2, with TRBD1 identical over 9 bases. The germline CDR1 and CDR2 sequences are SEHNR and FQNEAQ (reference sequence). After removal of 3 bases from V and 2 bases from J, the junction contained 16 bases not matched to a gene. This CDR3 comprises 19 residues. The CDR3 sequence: CASSFHWGDRGTGNYGYTF. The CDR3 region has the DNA TGTGCCAGCAGCTTCCATTGGGGCGACAGGGGGACTGGCAACTATGGCTACACCTTC.

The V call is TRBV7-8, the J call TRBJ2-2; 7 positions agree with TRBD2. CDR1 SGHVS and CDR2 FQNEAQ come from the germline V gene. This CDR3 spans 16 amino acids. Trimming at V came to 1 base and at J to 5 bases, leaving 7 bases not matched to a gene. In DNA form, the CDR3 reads TGTGCCAGCAGCTTAGTAGGCGGGAGACGGACCGGGGAGCTGTTTTTT. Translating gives CASSLVGGRRTGELFF.

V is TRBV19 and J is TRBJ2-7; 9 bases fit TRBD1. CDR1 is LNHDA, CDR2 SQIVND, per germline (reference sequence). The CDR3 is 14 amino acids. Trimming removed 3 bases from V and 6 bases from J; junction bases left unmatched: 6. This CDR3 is CASSINRDRAEQYF. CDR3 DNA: TGTGCCAGTAGTATTAACCGGGACAGGGCCGAGCAGTACTTC.

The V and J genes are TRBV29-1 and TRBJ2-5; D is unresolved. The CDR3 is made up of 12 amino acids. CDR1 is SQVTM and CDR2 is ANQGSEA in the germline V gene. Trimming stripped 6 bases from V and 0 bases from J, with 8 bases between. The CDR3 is CSVREYQETQYF. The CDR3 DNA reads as TGCAGCGTGAGAGAGTACCAAGAGACCCAGTACTTC.

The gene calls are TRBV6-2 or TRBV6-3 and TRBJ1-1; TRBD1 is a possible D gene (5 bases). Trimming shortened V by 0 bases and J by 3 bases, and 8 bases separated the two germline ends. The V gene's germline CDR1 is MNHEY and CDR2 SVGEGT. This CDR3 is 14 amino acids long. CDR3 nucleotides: TGTGCCAGCAGTTACTCGCGCAGGGACACTGAAGCTTTCTTT. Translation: CASSYSRRDTEAFF.

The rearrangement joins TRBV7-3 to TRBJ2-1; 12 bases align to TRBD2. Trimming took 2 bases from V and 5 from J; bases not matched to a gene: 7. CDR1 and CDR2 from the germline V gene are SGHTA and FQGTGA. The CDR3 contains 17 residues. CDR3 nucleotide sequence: TGTGCCAGCAGCTTACTTCCCCTAGCGGGGGGGAACAATGAGCAGTTCTTC. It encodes CASSLLPLAGGNNEQFF. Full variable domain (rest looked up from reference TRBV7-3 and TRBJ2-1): GAGVSQTPSNKVTEKGKYVELRCDPISGHTALYWYRQSLGQGPEFLIYFQGTGAADDSGLPNDRFFAVRPEGSVSTLKIQRTERGDSAVYLCASSLLPLAGGNNEQFFGPGTRLTVL.

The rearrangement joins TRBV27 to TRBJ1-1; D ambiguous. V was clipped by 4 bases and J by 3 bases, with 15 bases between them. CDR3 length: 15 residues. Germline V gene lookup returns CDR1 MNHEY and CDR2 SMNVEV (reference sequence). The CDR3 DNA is TGTGCCAGCAGTTGGGGAGGAGGCGGGGACACTGAAGCTTTCTTT. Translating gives CASSWGGGGDTEAFF.

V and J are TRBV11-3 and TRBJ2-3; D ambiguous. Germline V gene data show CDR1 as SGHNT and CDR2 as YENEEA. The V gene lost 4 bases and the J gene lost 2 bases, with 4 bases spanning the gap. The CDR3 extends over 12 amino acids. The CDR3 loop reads CASSSFTDTQYF. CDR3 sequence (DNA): TGTGCCAGCAGCTCTTTCACAGATACGCAGTATTTT.

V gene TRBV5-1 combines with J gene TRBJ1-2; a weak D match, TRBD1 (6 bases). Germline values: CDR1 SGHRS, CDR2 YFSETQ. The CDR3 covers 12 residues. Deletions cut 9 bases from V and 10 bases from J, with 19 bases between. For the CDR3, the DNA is TGCGCCACCCATCAGATCGGACAGAACTACACCTTC. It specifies CATHQIGQNYTF.

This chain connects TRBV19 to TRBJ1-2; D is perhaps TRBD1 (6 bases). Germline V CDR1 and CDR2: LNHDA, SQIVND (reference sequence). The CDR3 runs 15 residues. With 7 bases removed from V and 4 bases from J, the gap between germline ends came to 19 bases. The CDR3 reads CASNMVQGVSYGYTF. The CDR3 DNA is TGTGCCAGTAATATGGTACAGGGTGTGAGCTATGGCTACACCTTC.

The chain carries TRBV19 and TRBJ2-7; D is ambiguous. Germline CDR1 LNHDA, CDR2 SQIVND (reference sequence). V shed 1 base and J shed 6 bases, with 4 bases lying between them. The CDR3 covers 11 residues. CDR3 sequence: CASSIASEQYF. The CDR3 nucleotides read TGTGCCAGTAGTATAGCCAGCGAGCAGTACTTC.

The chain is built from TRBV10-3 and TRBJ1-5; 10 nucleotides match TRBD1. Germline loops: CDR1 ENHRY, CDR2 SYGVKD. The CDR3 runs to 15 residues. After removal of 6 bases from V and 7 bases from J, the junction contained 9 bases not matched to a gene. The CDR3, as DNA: TGTGCCATCAGCACCGGGACAGGGGCTTTACAGCCCCAGCATTTT. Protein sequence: CAISTGTGALQPQHF.

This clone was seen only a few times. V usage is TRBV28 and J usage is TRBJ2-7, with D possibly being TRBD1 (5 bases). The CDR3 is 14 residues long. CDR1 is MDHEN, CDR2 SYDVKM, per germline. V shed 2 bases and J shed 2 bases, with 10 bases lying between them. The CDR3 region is CASSLGAGTYEQYF. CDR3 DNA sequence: TGTGCCAGCAGTTTAGGGGCAGGGACCTACGAGCAGTACTTC. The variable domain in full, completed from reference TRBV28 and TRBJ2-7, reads DVKVTQSSRYLVKRTGEKVFLECVQDMDHENMFWYRQDPGLGLRLIYFSYDVKMKEKGDIPEGYSVSREKKERFSLILESASTNQTSMYLCASSLGAGTYEQYFGPGTRLTVT.

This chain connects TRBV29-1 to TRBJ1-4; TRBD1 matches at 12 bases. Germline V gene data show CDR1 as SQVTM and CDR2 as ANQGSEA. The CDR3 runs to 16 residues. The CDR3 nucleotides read TGCACCGCCGGGACAGGGGGCGATTTGGGTAATGAAAAACTGTTTTTT. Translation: CTAGTGGDLGNEKLFF.

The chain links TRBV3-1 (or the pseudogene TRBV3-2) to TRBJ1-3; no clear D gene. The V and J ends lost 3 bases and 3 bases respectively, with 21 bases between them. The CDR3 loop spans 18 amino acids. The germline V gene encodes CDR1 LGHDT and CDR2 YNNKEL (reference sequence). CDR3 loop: CASSQLPRSPGDGNTIYF. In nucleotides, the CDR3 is TGTGCCAGCAGCCAGTTGCCCCGCTCACCGGGAGATGGAAACACCATATATTTT.

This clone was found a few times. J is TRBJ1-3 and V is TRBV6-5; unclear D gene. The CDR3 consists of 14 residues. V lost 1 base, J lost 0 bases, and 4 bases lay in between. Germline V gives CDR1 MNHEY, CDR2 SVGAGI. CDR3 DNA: TGTGCCAGCAGTTACTACAACTCTGGAAACACCATATATTTT. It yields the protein CASSYYNSGNTIYF.

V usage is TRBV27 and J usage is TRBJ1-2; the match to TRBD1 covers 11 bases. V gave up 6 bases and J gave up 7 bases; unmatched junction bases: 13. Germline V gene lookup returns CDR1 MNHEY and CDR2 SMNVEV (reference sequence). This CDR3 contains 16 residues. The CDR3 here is CASRPGQGDHWRGYTF. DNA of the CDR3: TGTGCCAGCAGGCCGGGACAGGGGGACCACTGGCGTGGCTACACCTTC.

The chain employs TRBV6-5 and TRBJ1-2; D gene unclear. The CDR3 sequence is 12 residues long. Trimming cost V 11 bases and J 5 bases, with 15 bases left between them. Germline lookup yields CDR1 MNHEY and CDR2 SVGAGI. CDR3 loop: CACLRFPYGYTF. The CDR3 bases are TGTGCCTGCCTCAGGTTCCCTTATGGCTACACCTTC.

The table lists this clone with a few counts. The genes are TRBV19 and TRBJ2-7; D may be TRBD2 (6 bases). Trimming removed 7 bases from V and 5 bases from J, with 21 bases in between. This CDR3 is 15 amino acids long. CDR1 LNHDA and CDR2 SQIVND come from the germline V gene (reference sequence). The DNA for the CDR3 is TGTGCCAGTACCTTTGCGGGAAGAGGTGCGGACGAGCAGTACTTC. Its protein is CASTFAGRGADEQYF.

The CDR3 region is CASSLDSGRVDTQYF. The CDR3 nucleotides read TGCGCCAGCAGCTTGGACAGCGGGAGGGTGGATACGCAGTATTTT. The chain combines TRBV5-1 with TRBJ2-3, with 10 positions matching TRBD2. The V and J ends lost 0 bases and 6 bases, in that order; junction bases with no gene match: 4. Germline assignment: CDR1 SGHRS and CDR2 YFSETQ. The CDR3 loop spans 15 amino acids.

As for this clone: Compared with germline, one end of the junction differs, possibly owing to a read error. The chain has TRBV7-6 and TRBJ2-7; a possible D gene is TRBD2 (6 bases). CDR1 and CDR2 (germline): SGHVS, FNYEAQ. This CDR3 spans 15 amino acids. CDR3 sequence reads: CASRLAPGASHEQYF. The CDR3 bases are TGTGCCAGCAGATTAGCTCCGGGAGCTTCCCACGAGCAGTACTTC.

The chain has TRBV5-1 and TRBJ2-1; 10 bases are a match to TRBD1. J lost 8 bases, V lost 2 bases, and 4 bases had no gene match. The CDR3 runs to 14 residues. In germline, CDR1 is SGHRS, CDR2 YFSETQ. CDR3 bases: TGCGCCAGCAGCTTCCGGGACAGGGGCTATGAGCAGTTCTTC. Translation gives CASSFRDRGYEQFF.

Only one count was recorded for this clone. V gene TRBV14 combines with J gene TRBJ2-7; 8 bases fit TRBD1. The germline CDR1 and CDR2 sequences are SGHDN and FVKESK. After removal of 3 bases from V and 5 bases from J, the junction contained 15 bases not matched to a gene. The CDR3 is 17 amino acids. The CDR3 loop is CASSQWTGWTASDEQYF. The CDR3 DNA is TGTGCCAGCAGCCAGTGGACAGGGTGGACTGCCTCGGACGAGCAGTACTTC.